One sample yielded the 15 T cell receptor beta chains listed below, sequenced in a study of CD8 T cells in ankylosing spondylitis. General study points: A TCR beta motif of several highly homologous variants seemed to mark ankylosing spondylitis blood.

TCRdb called the 5' RACE reads again in MiXCR, with one record for every CDR3 protein. This table holds under 950,000 distinct CDR3 sequences, roughly 19% found once. For these receptors, no antigen is known. Specimen: blood, either unsorted or a sorted T cell fraction (not recorded which). The source is a male donor with ankylosing spondylitis.

This clonotype turned up a few times. The V and J genes are TRBV29-1 and TRBJ2-3, with 8 bases fitting TRBD2. J gave up 2 bases and V 6 bases, and 7 bases lay outside the gene matches. CDR1 is SQVTM and CDR2 is ANQGSEA in the germline V gene. CDR3 length equals 14 residues. The CDR3 coding sequence is TGCAGCGTGCAGGGACTAGGGTTCACAGATACGCAGTATTTT. Encoded protein: CSVQGLGFTDTQYF.

This clonotype appeared a few times. This chain links TRBV29-1 with TRBJ1-1; D call uncertain. The CDR3 is made up of 14 amino acids. Germline values: CDR1 SQVTM, CDR2 ANQGSEA. The V end was cut by 5 bases, the J end by 1 base, with 14 bases between. CDR3 coding DNA: TGCAGCGTTTCGTCGGTGAGTTCGAACACTGAAGCTTTCTTT. Translating it yields CSVSSVSSNTEAFF.

This chain links TRBV24-1 with TRBJ2-3; 11 bases are shared with TRBD2. V was clipped by 4 bases and J by 0 bases; unmatched bases: 8. The germline V gene encodes CDR1 KGHDR and CDR2 SFDVKD. The CDR3 extends over 18 amino acids. The CDR3 loop is CATSDARLAGTSTDTQYF. The CDR3 nucleotides are TGTGCCACCAGTGACGCGAGACTAGCGGGAACTAGCACAGATACGCAGTATTTT.

This clonotype was seen a few times. The gene calls are TRBV6-2 or TRBV6-3 and TRBJ1-3; a possible D gene is TRBD1 (5 bases). Trimming pared 6 bases from V and 2 bases from J, leaving 8 bases between. Germline values: CDR1 MNHEY, CDR2 SVGEGT. CDR3 size: 13 residues. Here the CDR3 reads CASSAGTGNTIYF. In DNA, the CDR3 is TGTGCCAGCAGCGCAGGGACTGGAAACACCATATATTTT.

This clonotype occurred a few times. The J gene is TRBJ2-3, the V gene TRBV18; D gene uncertain. Between the trimmed V and J ends, which lost 2 bases and 0 bases, there was a span of 18 bases. This CDR3 contains 18 residues. Per germline, CDR1 KGHSH and CDR2 LQKENI. DNA of the CDR3: TGTGCCAGCTCACCAACGCCTACCTCCGACGCTAGCACAGATACGCAGTATTTT. Translation gives CASSPTPTSDASTDTQYF. Using reference TRBV18 and TRBJ2-3 for the parts outside the CDR3, the full variable domain is NAGVMQNPRHLVRRRGQEARLRCSPMKGHSHVYWYRQLPEEGLKFMVYLQKENIIDESGMPKERFSAEFPKEGPSILRIQQVVRGDSAAYFCASSPTPTSDASTDTQYFGPGTRLTVL.

This clonotype was observed a handful of times. The rearrangement joins TRBV12-3 or TRBV12-4 to TRBJ2-3, with a possible D match to TRBD2 (7 bases). The V and J ends lost 6 bases and 2 bases respectively, with 21 bases between them. CDR3 length equals 17 residues. The CDR3 nucleotides read TGTGCCAGCAGCCAGGCCTTGGGGGGGGCTTACACAGATACGCAGTATTTT. Translating gives CASSQALGGAYTDTQYF.

This clonotype was seen a few times. The gene calls are TRBV11-1 and TRBJ2-5; weak D call: TRBD2 (5 bases). V lost 5 bases and J 1 base, leaving 14 bases between the germline ends. Germline CDR1 is SGHAT and CDR2 is FQDESV (reference sequence). The CDR3 runs 15 residues. The CDR3 region is CASSPTPGSQETQYF. The DNA for the CDR3 is TGTGCCAGCAGCCCCACCCCGGGGAGCCAAGAGACCCAGTACTTC. Together with reference TRBV11-1 and TRBJ2-5, the CDR3 gives the full variable domain: EAEVAQSPRYKITEKSQAVAFWCDPISGHATLYWYRQILGQGPELLVQFQDESVVDDSQLPKDRFSAERLKGVDSTLKIQPAELGDSAMYLCASSPTPGSQETQYFGPGTRLLVL.

This clonotype has more than one count but fewer than ten. The gene calls are TRBV3-1 and TRBJ1-1; D remains unclear. In germline, CDR1 is LGHDT, CDR2 YNNKEL (reference sequence). Trimming removed 10 bases from V and 1 base from J, with 13 bases in between. This CDR3 has 13 amino acids. As DNA, the CDR3 is TGTGCCACCGGGGTAAAGGGGAACACTGAAGCTTTCTTT. Translating gives CATGVKGNTEAFF.

In DNA form, the CDR3 reads TGTGCCAGCAGCTACCAGGGGGGTGGGGGTGAAGCTTTCTTT. Translating gives CASSYQGGGGEAFF. This chain connects TRBV7-3 to TRBJ1-1; 7 nucleotides line up with TRBD1. The CDR3 loop spans 14 amino acids. V dropped 4 bases and J dropped 7; count of bases not matched to a gene: 9. The germline gives CDR1 SGHTA, CDR2 FQGTGA.

This clonotype turned up a few times. The chain has TRBV28 and TRBJ2-1, with 7 bases identical to TRBD2. Germline CDR1 reads MDHEN; CDR2 reads SYDVKM. The CDR3 has 15 residues. The trim removed 1 base at V and 5 bases at J, leaving 5 bases unmatched. CDR3 in DNA: TGTGCCAGCAGTTTATCAGCGGGAAGGAACAATGAGCAGTTCTTC. Protein sequence: CASSLSAGRNNEQFF. Filled out from reference TRBV28 and TRBJ2-1, the complete variable domain reads DVKVTQSSRYLVKRTGEKVFLECVQDMDHENMFWYRQDPGLGLRLIYFSYDVKMKEKGDIPEGYSVSREKKERFSLILESASTNQTSMYLCASSLSAGRNNEQFFGPGTRLTVL.

The chain links TRBV3-1 to TRBJ2-6, with D unclear. V shed 4 bases and J shed 5 bases, with 9 bases lying between them. The CDR3 has 14 residues. Germline loops: CDR1 LGHDT, CDR2 YNNKEL (reference sequence). DNA for the CDR3: TGTGCCAGCAGCCCCACCAGCTGGGCCAACGTCCTGACTTTC. Translated: CASSPTSWANVLTF.

The rearrangement uses TRBV7-8 and TRBJ2-7; the match to TRBD1 covers 8 bases. Germline assignment: CDR1 SGHVS and CDR2 FQNEAQ. The CDR3 is made up of 17 amino acids. The V and J ends lost 1 base and 0 bases, in that order; junction bases with no gene match: 8. CDR3 nucleotides: TGTGCCAGCAGCTTAGGGGTTGGACAGGGCTACTCCTACGAGCAGTACTTC. As protein: CASSLGVGQGYSYEQYF.

The rearrangement uses TRBV29-1 and TRBJ1-2; tentative D call: TRBD1 (5 bases). The CDR3 contains 14 residues. Germline CDR1 reads SQVTM; CDR2 reads ANQGSEA. V shed 7 bases and J shed 2 bases, with 17 bases lying between them. The CDR3 DNA sequence: TGCAGCGCCACCGACAGAGTATACAACTATGGCTACACCTTC. The encoded protein is CSATDRVYNYGYTF.

Regarding this clonotype: Its ends do not fully match the called genes, so a read error is possible. The CDR3 is CASSYSSRGRNSYDEQFF. In DNA form, the CDR3 reads TGTGCCAGCAGTTACTCCTCAAGGGGGCGGAACTCCTACGATGAGCAGTTCTTC. The rearrangement links TRBV6-2 or TRBV6-3 to TRBJ2-1; TRBD1 aligns across 7 bases. CDR3 length: 18 amino acids. Germline lookup yields CDR1 MNHEY and CDR2 SVGEGT.

J is TRBJ2-1 and V is TRBV20-1; 7 bases align to TRBD2. Germline V gene lookup returns CDR1 DFQATT and CDR2 SNEGSKA (reference sequence). The CDR3 consists of 15 residues. Germline trimming cut 6 bases from V and 6 bases from J; bases unmatched to any gene: 14. DNA of the CDR3: TGCAGTGCGGGTAGAAGCGGGAAGGTCTCCAATGAGCAGTTCTTC. Its translation is CSAGRSGKVSNEQFF.